This T cell receptor (beta chain) was recorded in a study of CD8+ T cells in alopecia areata. Study summary: Tofacitinib was given for 6 to 18 months, then stopped for 6 months.

As to this clone: Its matching antigen is unknown.

This sample's treatment: oral pan-JAK inhibitor, 5-10 mg twice daily. Isolation of CD4+ and CD8+ T cells from PBMCs was achieved by sorting. The CDR3 spans 12 residues. With 2 bases removed from V and 0 bases from J, the gap between germline ends came to 1 base. Germline V lookup: CDR1 SNHLY, CDR2 FYNNEI. Study findings and constraints: Both scalp clonality and the expanded CD8+ clones among the top 100 showed a significant decrease with tofacitinib. Clonality exceeded that of normal scalp in lesional scalp, most notably in alopecia totalis/universalis.

The sequencing template was cDNA reverse transcribed from extracted RNA. The data were produced by immunoSEQ multiplex PCR, yet TCRdb's version contains in-frame clones alone and is incomplete. The table has 150,000 to 200,000 clones, more than 55% seen once; the top ten hold around 3%. Here the sequenced sample was CD4+ T cells sorted from blood, taken at week 4, from a patient treated with tofacitinib. The V gene is TRBV2, the J gene TRBJ1-1; D unresolved. This TCR came from a human donor with alopecia areata. CDR3 protein: CASSELNTEAFF. DNA of the CDR3: TGTGCCAGCAGTGAATTGAACACTGAAGCTTTCTTT.